The T cell receptor beta chain described here comes from a study of cytomegalovirus exposure and HLA in healthy donors. The wider study: Per a later analysis, the approximately 620 first-cohort and 120 validation repertoires shared one platform. Study results and limitations: TCR clusters originating in the first cohort tended to co-occur in the approximately 120 validation repertoires, according to a later analysis.

With respect to this clone: Its antigen is unidentified.

Method: immunoSEQ multiplex PCR; TCRdb's copy keeps in-frame clones and lacks some. The table has more than 55,000 clones, nearly 90% seen once. This CDR3 is built from 13 residues. V was trimmed by 7 bases and J by 5 bases, leaving 14 bases between them. Germline lookup yields CDR1 MNHNY and CDR2 SVGAGI (reference sequence). This receptor was taken from a young woman in good health and CMV-seronegative. Specimen: PBMCs. V usage is TRBV6-6 and J usage is TRBJ2-5; TRBD2 is a possible D gene (6 bases). This chain's CDR3 is CASNTGGRETQYF. CDR3 nucleotide sequence: TGTGCCAGCAATACCGGAGGGCGGGAGACCCAGTACTTC.